This T cell receptor beta chain was found in a study of breast tumors, draining lymph nodes, adjacent tissues (dated by TCRdb to the mid-2010s). Study-level background: Breast cancer patients provided tumor, adjacent nontumor tissue and axillary lymph nodes, and the study compared the TCR beta repertoires across these three sources. In human breast cancer, the study set out to evaluate how tumor, surrounding tissue and draining lymph node repertoires relate to one another and whether T cells may move between these sites. Summary of the overall study and its limitations: The data were considered consistent with the idea that most tumor T cells come from the lymph node and then expand in tumor tissue. Rather than being directly demonstrated, the conclusion that tumor T cells originate in lymph nodes was presented as consistent with a hypothesis. Tumor and nontumor tissue repertoires were significantly more similar in luminal-like than in basal-like breast cancer. Tumor T-cell repertoires showed less diversity than lymph node repertoires and more diversity than nontumor tissue repertoires, and tumor T-cell repertoires showed preferential V and J gene usage.

Sequenced on an Illumina HiSeq 2000. TCR beta chain libraries were generated by multiplex PCR amplification. The amplified TCR beta chain products were analyzed by high-throughput sequencing. The public reads were run again by TCRdb, first through fastp at Q25 and then through MiXCR, and only productive beta chains were kept. CDR3 protein sequences are deduplicated, and each keeps its most common genes and DNA. The sample contains about 25,000 distinct CDR3 sequences, about 24% of them found a single time. The ten biggest clones cover roughly 13% of the sample. For this clonotype: This clone's antigen is unknown. The CDR3 end shows no conserved phenylalanine or tryptophan, and so a read error is likely.

The CDR3 sequence runs 16 residues, both termini included. CDR3 DNA only is kept here, 48 bases in frame from base 1. Sequences DFQATT (CDR1) and SNEGSKA (CDR2) are obtained from the germline V gene (reference sequence). For this chain, trimming is 5 bases at the V end and 5 bases at the J end, and the number of junction bases without a gene match is 11. The source material was breast tumor tissue. The sequence came from a female donor with breast cancer. Some clones in this sample may be carry-over from other donors' samples. Recombination joined TRBV20-1 with TRBJ2-2, with TRBD2 identical over 10 junction bases. The CDR3: CSAGRLAGEGTGELFL. The bases read TGCAGTGCTGGACGGCTAGCGGGAGAGGGTACCGGGGAGCTGTTTCTT.